Described below is a single T cell receptor (beta chain) sequence and its context. The sample holds one count of this clone. The antigen it recognizes is unknown. The record has no base qualities; no much larger clone is one base away. There are 14 amino acids in the CDR3, from cysteine to phenylalanine inclusive. Here the CDR3 DNA is all that survives: 42 bases in frame from base 1. Looking up the germline V gene yields CDR1 SGHRS and CDR2 YFSETQ. Relative to germline, V is 0 bases shorter and J is 8 bases shorter, with 12 bases between their ends. The data stem from a study of shared clonotypes between healthy human individuals (dated by TCRdb to the early 2020s). As for the study more broadly: The cohort comprised a couple of women and a few men aged 18 to 49 years. For each donor, CD4 naive and CD4 memory were each given three plates, CD8 naive was given two plates, and CD8 memory was given one plate. The study deeply sequenced blood TCR repertoires of five healthy adults to estimate repertoire size and the extent of clonotype sharing between individuals. To increase sequencing depth and limit assay-specific biases, different laboratories used diverse techniques to prepare libraries and sequence TCR repertoires. Per donor, leukapheresis produced somewhere between about 0.94 and 9 billion PBMCs. General findings and caveats noted by the study authors: Even with the large sequencing depth, rarefaction of the sorted-subset datasets indicated that sequencing was incomplete. When four donors were compared, the shared fraction of clonotypes was about 5.5% for naive CD4, approximately 3.3% for naive CD8, 2.3% for memory CD4, and around 0.37% for memory CD8. Clonotypes shared by all four sorted-subset donors showed higher generation probabilities than non-shared clonotypes. Pairwise subsampling led to the expectation that sequencing depth would affect the degree of clonotype sharing among donors. Estimated clonotype richness was generally larger for naive than for memory subsets. Only blood was sampled, and tissue TCR repertoires likely differ from those in blood. Because the study included a small number of donors, the genetic and exposure-history diversity represented was limited.

TCR CDR3 regions were amplified from genomic DNA by multiplex PCR using the deep immunoSEQ assay. For each cell subset, the extracted genomic DNA was distributed evenly across all wells of several immunoSEQ 96-well plates, and each plate served as one replicate. For sorted subsets, each replicate PCR was loaded with 150 to 250 ng genomic DNA, equivalent to some 27,000 T cell genomes. The purified libraries were quantified using a Qubit 3.0 fluorometer, sized with a Bioanalyzer 2100, and then quantified again using the KAPA Library Quantification kit. Every immunoSEQ 96-well plate was sequenced on a dedicated single-read 150-cycle Illumina NextSeq 550 flow cell. Per the authors' processing: The immunoSEQ output contained only junctional sequences without quality scores, so filtering could not match that applied to full-length reads. To assign V/J genes and CDR3, sequences were annotated against IMGT germline references using PyIR, a Python wrapper for IgBLAST v1.9. Any read was removed if the V/J assignment was weak (E-value above 1e-6), the CDR3 was missing, or the read contained stop codons, out-of-frame junctions, or ambiguous translated residues. V3J clonotypes were defined by identical inferred V gene, J gene, and CDR3 amino acid sequence. Percentage overlap between repertoires was calculated by dividing the number of shared unique clonotypes by the size of the smaller repertoire. RTK rarefaction, the Chao1 estimator, and Recon v2.1 estimates of unobserved clonotypes were used to assess repertoire richness. Generation probabilities were computed with OLGA for all TCRbeta clonotypes obtained by the gDNA method from four donors. The table comes from immuneACCESS by way of TCRdb, which keeps in-frame sequences with V and J called. Part of the clones is missing from these tables; in studies checked, under half for an unresolved V gene and the rest for unknown reasons. D and trimming come from the DNA, and the V and J calls and clone size come from that table. This sample is represented by some 1,100,000 clones; roughly 74% of them were singletons. In total, the top ten clones hold under 0.65% of the sample.

The donors were healthy, HIV-negative adults with no recently reported acute infections or vaccinations. Only Caucasian adults living in Nashville, Tennessee, USA were represented among the donors. Magnetic negative selection was used to enrich CD4+ T cells, after which naive cells were positively selected on CD45RA and the negative fraction became the memory subset. Blood was obtained by leukapheresis, after which PBMCs were separated by Ficoll-Histopaque density gradient centrifugation and cryopreserved in liquid nitrogen vapor phase. Purity and quantity of every magnetically sorted T cell population were checked by analytical flow cytometry. From each sorted fraction, genomic DNA was isolated and quantified by UV absorbance on a Nanodrop 2000c.

The chain links TRBV5-1 with TRBJ2-1; the best D guess is TRBD2, with 6 bases matching. Sample: memory CD4+ T cells from PBMCs. Sample cell subset or site, as interpreted from the label and publication: CD45RA-negative fraction. The sequence was collected from a man between 18 and 35 years old in good health. Some clones in this sample may be carry-over from other donors' samples. The sequenced DNA is TGCGCCAGCAGCTTGGCGCTCGGGAGCCATGAGCAGTTCTTC. Translated, it reads CASSLALGSHEQFF.